This TCR beta chain emerged from a study of blood T cell repertoires in COVID-19. Whole-study context: The United States, Italy and Spain supplied acute and convalescent COVID-19 samples.

Sequencing was performed with immunoSEQ multiplex PCR; in TCRdb, only in-frame clones are kept and a portion is missing. The sample has about 94,000 clones; around two thirds are singletons. Germline assignment: CDR1 SGHNT and CDR2 YYREEE (reference sequence). CDR3 length equals 15 residues. V lost 4 bases and J lost 4; bases outside the gene matches: 6. Input material: peripheral blood. This clonotype was sampled from a man between 65 and 85 years old with COVID-19, enrolled during active disease. The gene calls are TRBV5-4 and TRBJ2-1, with 9 bases matching TRBD1. Here the CDR3 DNA reads TGTGCCAGCAGCCCCGGACAGGGGTCTTACAATGAGCAGTTCTTC. Residues: CASSPGQGSYNEQFF.